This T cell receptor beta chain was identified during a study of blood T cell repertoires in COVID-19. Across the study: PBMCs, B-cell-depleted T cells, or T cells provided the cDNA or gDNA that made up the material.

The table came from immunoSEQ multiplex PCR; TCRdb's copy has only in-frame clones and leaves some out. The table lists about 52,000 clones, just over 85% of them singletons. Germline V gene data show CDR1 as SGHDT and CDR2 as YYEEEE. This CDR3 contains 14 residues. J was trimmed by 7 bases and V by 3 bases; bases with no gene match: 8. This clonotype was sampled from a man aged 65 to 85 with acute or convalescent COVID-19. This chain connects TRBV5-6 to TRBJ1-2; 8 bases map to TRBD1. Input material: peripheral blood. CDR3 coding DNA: TGTGCCAGCAGCTCGATAGACAGGGGAGGTGGCTACACCTTC. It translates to CASSSIDRGGGYTF.